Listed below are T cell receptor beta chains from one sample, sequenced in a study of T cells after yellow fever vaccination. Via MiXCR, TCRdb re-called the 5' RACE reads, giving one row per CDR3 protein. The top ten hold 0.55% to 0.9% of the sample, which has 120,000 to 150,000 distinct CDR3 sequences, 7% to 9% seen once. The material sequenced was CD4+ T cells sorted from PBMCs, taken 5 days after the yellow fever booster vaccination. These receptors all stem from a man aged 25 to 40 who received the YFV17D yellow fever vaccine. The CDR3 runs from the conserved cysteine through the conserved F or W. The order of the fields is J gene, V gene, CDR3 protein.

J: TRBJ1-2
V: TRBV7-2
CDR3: CASSQTVEGIHGYTF

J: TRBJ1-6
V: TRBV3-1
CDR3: CASSQGLDNSPLHF

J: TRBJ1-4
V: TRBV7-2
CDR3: CASSPDSEKLFF

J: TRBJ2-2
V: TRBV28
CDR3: CASSFWDTGELFF

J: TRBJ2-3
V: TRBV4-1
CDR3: CASSQPGTAREDTQYF

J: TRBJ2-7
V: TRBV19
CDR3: CASSRDRGREQYF

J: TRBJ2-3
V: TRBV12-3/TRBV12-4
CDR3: CASIRGLAGGQDTQYF

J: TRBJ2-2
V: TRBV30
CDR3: CARREDSRVAGELFF

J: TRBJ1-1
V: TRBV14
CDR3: CASSFGQGDTEAFF

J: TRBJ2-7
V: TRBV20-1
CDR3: CSAREPTHGREQYF

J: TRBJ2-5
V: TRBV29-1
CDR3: CSVGLRYQETQYF

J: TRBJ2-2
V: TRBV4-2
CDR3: CASSQGPAGELFF

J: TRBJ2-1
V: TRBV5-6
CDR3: CASSPLGSGQFF

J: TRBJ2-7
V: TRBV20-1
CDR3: CSAQSGRISYEQYF

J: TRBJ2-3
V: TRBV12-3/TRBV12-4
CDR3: CASSLQESPRTQYF

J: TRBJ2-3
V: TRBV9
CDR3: CASSVGAGSGTDTQYF

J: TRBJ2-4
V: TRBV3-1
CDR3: CASSQGVENIQYF

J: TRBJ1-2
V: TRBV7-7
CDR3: CASSRESLLNYGYTF

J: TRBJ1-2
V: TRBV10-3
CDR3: CAISAGTNYGYTF

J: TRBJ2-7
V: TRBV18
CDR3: CASSPTGVYEQYF

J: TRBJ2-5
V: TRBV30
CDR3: CAWSRGGPETQYF

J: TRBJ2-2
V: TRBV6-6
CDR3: CATQGAWELFF

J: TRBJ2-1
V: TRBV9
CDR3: CASSTGTGIYNEQFF

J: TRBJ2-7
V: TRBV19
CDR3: CASSIVGTSSYEQYF

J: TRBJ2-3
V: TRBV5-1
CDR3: CASSLERDLTDTQYF

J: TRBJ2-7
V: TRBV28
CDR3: CASSSPDEQYF

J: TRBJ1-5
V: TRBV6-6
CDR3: CASLEGGNQPQHF

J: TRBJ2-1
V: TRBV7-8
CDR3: CASLKSGGEQFF

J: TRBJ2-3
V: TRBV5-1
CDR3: CASSSNGRPSTDTQYF

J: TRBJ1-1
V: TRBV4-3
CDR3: CASSQGISGMNTEAFF

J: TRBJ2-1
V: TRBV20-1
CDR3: CSARDPQNYNEQFF

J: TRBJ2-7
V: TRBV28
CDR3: CASSPAGGGSYEQYF

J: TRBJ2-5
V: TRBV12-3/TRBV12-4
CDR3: CASSFRPLMNHRQETQYF

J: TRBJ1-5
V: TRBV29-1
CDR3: CSVSDSNQPQHF

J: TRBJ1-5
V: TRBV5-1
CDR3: CASSPEPRQPQHF

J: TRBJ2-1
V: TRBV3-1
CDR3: CASSPPLAGPYNEQFF

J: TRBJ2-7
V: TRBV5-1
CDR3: CASSFEEGHYEQYF

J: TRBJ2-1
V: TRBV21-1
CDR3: CASSEYIGTGADEQFF

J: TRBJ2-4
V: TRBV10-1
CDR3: CASKDRGLVSKNIQYF

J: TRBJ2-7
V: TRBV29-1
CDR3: CSVVGAYEQYF

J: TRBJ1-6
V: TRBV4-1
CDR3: CASSNRDRGSPLHF

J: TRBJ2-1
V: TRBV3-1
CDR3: CASSQGLQGNEQFF

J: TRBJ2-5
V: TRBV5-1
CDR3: CASSFLAGGETQYF

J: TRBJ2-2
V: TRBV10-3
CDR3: CALRTGGDTGELFF

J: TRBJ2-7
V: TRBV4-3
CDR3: CASSQERWDRVYEQYF

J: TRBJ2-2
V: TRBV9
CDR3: CASSVQTNTGELFF

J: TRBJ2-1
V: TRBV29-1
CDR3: CSVDTTGPEQFF

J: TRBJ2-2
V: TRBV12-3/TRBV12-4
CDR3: CASSHSGGRGTGELFF

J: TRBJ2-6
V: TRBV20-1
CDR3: CSARAGAANVLTF

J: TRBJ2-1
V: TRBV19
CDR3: CASSTLGQGTSSYNEQFF

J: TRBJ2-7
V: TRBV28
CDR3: CASRNDQASYEQYF

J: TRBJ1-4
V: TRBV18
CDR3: CASSAGTQNEKLFF

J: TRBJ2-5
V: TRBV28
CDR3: CASSLSGTGAFRFVQYF

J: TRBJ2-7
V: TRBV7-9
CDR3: CASSSSGQGLGEQYF

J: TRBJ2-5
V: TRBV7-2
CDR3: CASSSSPGLFQETQYF

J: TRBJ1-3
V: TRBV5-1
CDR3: CASSSGGTAGNTIYF

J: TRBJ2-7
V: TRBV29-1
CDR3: CSARRGDQQYF

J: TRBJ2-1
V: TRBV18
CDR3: CASSPKQGENNEQFF